This T cell receptor (beta chain) was obtained from a study of T cells in Graves' hyperthyroidism and ophthalmopathy (dated by TCRdb to about 2019). At the level of the whole study: Peripheral blood was collected at initial diagnosis, before any treatment. TCR V-J signatures able to tell the groups apart were searched for in a discovery cohort of 100 or so patients, of whom around 43 had Graves' ophthalmopathy and some 60 had stable Graves' hyperthyroidism. An independent validation cohort of about 20 hyperthyroidism patients and over 15 patients who later progressed to ophthalmopathy tested prospective prediction of ophthalmopathy. The approximately 100 discovery patients were divided at random into training and test sets in a 7:3 ratio. The study also compared thyroid tissue and blood T-cell repertoires from five or six Graves' hyperthyroidism patients. After sampling, hyperthyroidism patients received methimazole starting at 30 mg daily, and ophthalmopathy patients received high-dose intravenous methylprednisolone. According to the paper, TCR Vbeta CDR3 sequencing was carried out on roughly 130 peripheral blood samples, which came from some 41 ophthalmopathy, approximately 78 hyperthyroidism and roughly 17 progressor patients. What the study reported, not specific to this receptor: Sample size was not statistically predetermined, and blinding of investigators to group allocation was not performed. Most expanded thyroid clonotypes (frequency above 0.001) were also detected in blood, a finding suggesting that blood repertoires may reflect thyroid immune responses. During validation, the model predicted progression to ophthalmopathy a median of about 5.9 months ahead of onset, with around 70% sensitivity and 72% to 80% specificity. Ophthalmopathy was separated from stable hyperthyroidism by a 13 V-J signature model, with 85% to 90% sensitivity and about 81% specificity obtained in cross-validation and 80%/75% obtained in testing.

Concerning this clonotype: The antigen this receptor binds is unknown. It has no much larger one-base neighbor in the sample; base qualities were not kept.

V is clipped by 7 bases and J by 8 bases, and the sequence between their germline boundaries is 23 bases long. CDR1 and CDR2, per the germline V gene, are SQVTM and ANQGSEA. CDR3 length: 15 amino acids, cysteine to phenylalanine. Only the CDR3 region is kept as DNA, spanning 45 bases read in frame from base 1. TCR beta CDR3 regions were amplified from RNA transcripts. For the first round of RT-PCR on the TCR CDR3, the HTBI primer set was used together with the Qiagen OneStep RT-PCR kit. Libraries were constructed in a second round of multiplex PCR, after which size selection and purification were carried out. Sequencing of the libraries was done on an Illumina HiSeq2000 using paired-end 100 bp reads. The authors' analysis ran thus. SOAPnuke was used to process the raw data, throwing out any read that contained adapters or uncalled bases, had a mean Phred below 15, or lacked an exact constant-primer or identifier match. COPE v1.2.5 was used to merge the high-quality paired reads, and each unique nucleotide sequence was defined as a clonotype. MiTCR v1.1 was used to align the clonotypes against IMGT TRBV, TRBD and TRBJ reference segments. Only V-J combinations with frequency above 0.0001, covering about 99% of repertoires, were analysed. A TCS score was defined as the ratio of F50 (clonal expansion) to E x V (chaos), with BLOSUM62-based TCRdist applied between CDR3 peptides within each V-J. Welch's t-statistics and random forest reduced fewer than 550 V-J features to 13, which were used in a naive Bayes classifier (R e1071). Thyroid-blood repertoire similarity was quantified with the Morisita-Horn index. The public reads were quality trimmed at Q25 with fastp and then assembled into clones with MiXCR by TCRdb, keeping productive beta chains. Every CDR3 protein is listed once, alongside the most common genes and DNA of its rows. The V and J calls and clone size come from TCRdb's table, not from the authors' own analysis. For this sample there are about 840,000 distinct CDR3 sequences; around 38% appear just once. 7.5% to 9.5% of the sample is in the top ten clones.

Stable Graves' hyperthyroidism was defined as no progression to ophthalmopathy during 18 months of follow-up. Hyperthyroidism patients were newly diagnosed, with disease duration under 2 months, and aged 18 to 65 years. Exclusion was applied to patients with uncontrolled infections, other autoimmune diseases, pregnancy or lactation. Diagnoses relied on clinical symptoms, serum thyroxine and TRAb, thyroid ultrasound and orbital computed tomography. Ficoll-Paque density gradient centrifugation was used to isolate PBMCs from around 9.1 ml of fresh peripheral blood. Total RNA was extracted with Trizol reagent, and quality was checked on an Agilent 2100 Bioanalyzer.

Sequenced material: blood. The source is a man between 18 and 35 years old with Graves' hyperthyroidism. Recombination joined TRBV29-1 with TRBJ1-4; possibly the D gene is TRBD1, per 6 matching bases. The nucleotide sequence is given as TGCAGCGCCCGCCCGGGCAGGGGAGGCGGCGAAAAACTGTTTTTT. It encodes CSARPGRGGGEKLFF.